The present T cell receptor (beta chain) was sequenced within a study of glioma-infiltrating T cells after dendritic cell vaccination. Background on the study: Patients received autologous tumor lysate-pulsed dendritic cell vaccination between about 2002 and 2012. Patients received three intradermal dendritic cell vaccine injections at biweekly intervals.

The repertoire was sequenced with immunoSEQ multiplex PCR; TCRdb's copy has only in-frame clones and lacks some. Of 110,000 or so clones listed, roughly 90% were seen once; the top ten hold roughly 2.8%. Time point in this sample: after dendritic cell vaccination, including at tumor progression/relapse. PBMC sampling occurred before vaccination, two weeks after the third dose, and at progression. The source was blood, collected after dendritic cell vaccination. The origin of this receptor is a human donor with glioblastoma.

CDR3 region: CASSPPSGNEAFF. The DNA of the CDR3 is TGTGCCAGCTCACCACCGTCGGGGAATGAAGCTTTCTTT. V is TRBV18 and J is TRBJ1-1; D is unclear. V lost 0 bases, J lost 7 bases, and 9 bases lay in between. The CDR3 is 13 residues long. Germline V gene data show CDR1 as KGHSH and CDR2 as LQKENI.